The 14 T cell receptor beta chains below come from one sample, sequenced in a study of T cell repertoires in cytomegalovirus infection. These receptors' targets are unknown. TCRdb ran MiXCR on the reads and lists one entry per CDR3 protein. The sample carries approximately 990,000 distinct CDR3 sequences, around 29% recorded once. This sample comprised cultured CD8+ T cells from PBMCs, obtained from culture after CMV antigen stimulation. These receptors all stem from a human donor in good health (CMV status not recorded). Some clones in this sample may be carry-over from other donors' samples.

This clonotype was detected a few times. This rearrangement joins TRBV11-2 to TRBJ2-1; weak D call: TRBD1 (5 bases). Germline loops: CDR1 SGHAT, CDR2 FQNNGV. This CDR3 is 14 amino acids long. Deletions cut 1 base from V and 7 bases from J, with 11 bases between. The chain's CDR3 is CASSLGTSRNEQFF. In DNA, the CDR3 is TGTGCCAGCAGCTTAGGGACATCCCGGAATGAGCAGTTCTTC.

The chain combines TRBV9 with TRBJ2-3; D is uncertain. Germline CDR1 is SGDLS and CDR2 is YYNGEE. This CDR3 region has 15 residues. V dropped 4 bases and J dropped 2 bases, with 14 bases sitting between them. CDR3: CASSPSIQNTDTQYF. For the CDR3, the DNA is TGTGCCAGCAGCCCCAGTATCCAGAACACAGATACGCAGTATTTT.

This clonotype was observed a few times. The chain has TRBV7-9 and TRBJ2-7; D call uncertain. V dropped 7 bases and J dropped 5 bases, with 15 bases sitting between them. The CDR3 spans 13 residues. Germline-derived CDR1 and CDR2 are SEHNR and FQNEAQ (reference sequence). As DNA, the CDR3 is TGTGCCAGCACTCACGCTTTCCCCCACGAGCAGTACTTC. Residues: CASTHAFPHEQYF.

This clonotype has a handful of counts. At one of its ends the junction is not consistent with the germline gene, which may arise from a read error. The chain links TRBV7-7 to TRBJ1-5; 11 nucleotides agree with TRBD1. The CDR3 sequence is 16 residues long. Germline CDR1 and CDR2: SSHAT and FNYEAQ (reference sequence). The CDR3 spells CASSSGTGGCNQPQHF. The CDR3 coding sequence is TGTGCTAGCAGCTCCGGGACAGGGGGTTGCAATCAGCCCCAGCATTTT.

This clonotype turned up a few times. This chain connects TRBV5-1 to TRBJ2-3; 7 bases are a match to TRBD2. J was trimmed by 6 bases and V by 1 base; bases with no gene match: 8. The CDR3 covers 15 residues. The germline V gene has CDR1 SGHRS and CDR2 YFSETQ. The CDR3 is CASSLLAELLDTQYF. CDR3 nucleotides: TGCGCCAGCAGCTTGCTAGCGGAATTGTTGGATACGCAGTATTTT.

The table lists this clonotype with many counts. The gene calls are TRBV7-9 and TRBJ2-7; 9 bases agree with TRBD1. The J segment lost 2 bases and the V segment lost 5 bases, leaving 13 bases of the junction unmatched. The CDR3 is made up of 17 amino acids. CDR1 is SEHNR and CDR2 is FQNEAQ in the germline V gene (reference sequence). The CDR3 bases are TGTGCCAGCAGCGATAACCCCGGGACAGGGTTTCCCTACGAGCAGTACTTC. Translation: CASSDNPGTGFPYEQYF.

The chain is built from TRBV6-8 and TRBJ2-3, with 12 bases lining up with TRBD2. V trimming: 2 bases; J trimming: 4 bases; junction bases outside the gene matches: 1. The germline gives CDR1 MNHGY, CDR2 SAAAGT. The CDR3 length is 15 residues. The CDR3 sequence is CASSYASGGADTQYF. CDR3 in DNA: TGTGCCAGCAGTTACGCTAGCGGGGGGGCAGATACGCAGTATTTT.

The V and J genes are TRBV2 and TRBJ1-1, with 8 bases that match TRBD1. Germline values: CDR1 SNHLY, CDR2 FYNNEI. The J segment lost 1 base and the V segment lost 6 bases, leaving 7 bases of the junction unmatched. The CDR3 is made up of 15 amino acids. CDR3 protein: CASRGDTGGNTEAFF. The CDR3 bases are TGTGCCAGCAGGGGTGATACAGGGGGGAACACTGAAGCTTTCTTT. The whole variable domain, filled in from reference TRBV2 and TRBJ1-1, reads EPEVTQTPSHQVTQMGQEVILRCVPISNHLYFYWYRQILGQKVEFLVSFYNNEISEKSEIFDDQFSVERPDGSNFTLKIRSTKLEDSAMYFCASRGDTGGNTEAFFGQGTRLTVV.

J is TRBJ1-1 and V is TRBV7-6; 7 bases are shared with TRBD1. The length of the CDR3 is 12 residues. The J segment lost 8 bases and the V segment lost 5 bases, leaving 5 bases of the junction unmatched. Germline CDR1 SGHVS, CDR2 FNYEAQ. The CDR3 reads CASSGGTAEAFF. CDR3 nucleotides: TGTGCCAGCAGCGGGGGGACAGCAGAAGCTTTCTTT.

The chain combines TRBV6-2 or TRBV6-3 with TRBJ2-5; 9 nucleotides align to TRBD2. The junction had 20 bases not matched to a gene; V was cut back by 2 bases and J by 4 bases. This CDR3 spans 20 amino acids. In germline, CDR1 is MNHEY, CDR2 SVGEGT. CDR3 in amino acids: CASSYTPFGRGGADRETQYF. The CDR3 DNA reads TGTGCCAGCAGTTACACCCCCTTTGGTCGCGGGGGGGCCGATAGAGAGACCCAGTACTTC.

This clonotype has ten or more counts. V and J are TRBV7-8 and TRBJ2-1; TRBD1 is a possible D gene (5 bases). The V and J ends lost 8 bases and 2 bases respectively, with 19 bases between them. The CDR3 has 16 amino acids. From germline, CDR1 is SGHVS and CDR2 FQNEAQ. Here the CDR3 reads CASRPSATGAYNEQFF. For the CDR3, the DNA is TGTGCCAGCCGCCCCTCGGCAACAGGAGCCTACAATGAGCAGTTCTTC.

This chain uses TRBV7-6 with TRBJ2-7; 10 nucleotides align to TRBD1. CDR3 size: 14 residues. The ends lost 5 bases at V and 2 bases at J; junction bases unmatched: 3. Per germline, CDR1 SGHVS and CDR2 FNYEAQ. The CDR3 DNA follows: TGTGCCAGCAGCCGACAGGGGGCCCCCTACGAGCAGTACTTC. Protein product: CASSRQGAPYEQYF.

This clonotype turned up a few times. The CDR3 reads CASSPDRAGYEQYF. DNA of the CDR3: TGTGCCAGCTCACCCGACAGGGCTGGCTACGAGCAGTACTTC. The J gene is TRBJ2-7, the V gene TRBV18, with 7 bases lining up with TRBD1. V shed 3 bases and J 3 bases; nucleotides not matched to a gene: 5. Germline V gene lookup returns CDR1 KGHSH and CDR2 LQKENI. CDR3 length equals 14 residues.

J is TRBJ1-2 and V is TRBV6-5, with no clear D. The ends were cut back, 0 bases at V and 4 bases at J, with 6 bases in the middle. This CDR3 has 13 amino acids. Germline values: CDR1 MNHEY, CDR2 SVGAGI. CDR3 nucleotides: TGTGCCAGCAGTTACTCTGACGTCTATGGCTACACCTTC. This encodes CASSYSDVYGYTF.